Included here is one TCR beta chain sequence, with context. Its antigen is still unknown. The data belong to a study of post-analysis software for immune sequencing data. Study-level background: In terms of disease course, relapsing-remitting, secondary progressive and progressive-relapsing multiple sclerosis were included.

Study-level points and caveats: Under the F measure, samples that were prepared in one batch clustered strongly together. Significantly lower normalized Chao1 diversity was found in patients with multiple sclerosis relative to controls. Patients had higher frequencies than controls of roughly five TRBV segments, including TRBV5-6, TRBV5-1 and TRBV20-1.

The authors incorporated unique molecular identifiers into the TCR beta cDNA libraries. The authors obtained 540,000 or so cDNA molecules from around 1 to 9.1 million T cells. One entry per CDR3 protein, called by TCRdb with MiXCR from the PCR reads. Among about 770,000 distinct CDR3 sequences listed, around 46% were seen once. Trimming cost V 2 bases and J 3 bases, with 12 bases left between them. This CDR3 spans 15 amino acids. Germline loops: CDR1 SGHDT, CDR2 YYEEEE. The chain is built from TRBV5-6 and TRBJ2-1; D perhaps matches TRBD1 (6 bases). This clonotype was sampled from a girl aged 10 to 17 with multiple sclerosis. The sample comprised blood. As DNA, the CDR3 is TGTGCCAGCAGCTTACCTCCCAGGGGCTACAATGAGCAGTTCTTC. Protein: CASSLPPRGYNEQFF.